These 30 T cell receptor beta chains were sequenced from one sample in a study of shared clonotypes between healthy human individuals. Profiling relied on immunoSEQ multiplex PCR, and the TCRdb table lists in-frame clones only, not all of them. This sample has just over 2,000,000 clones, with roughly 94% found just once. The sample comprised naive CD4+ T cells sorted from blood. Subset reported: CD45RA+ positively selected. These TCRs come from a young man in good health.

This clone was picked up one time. DNA of the CDR3: TGTGCCTGGACAGCTGATGGATCCAATCAGCCCCAGCATTTT. Protein sequence: CAWTADGSNQPQHF. The chain combines TRBV30 with TRBJ1-5; D is uncertain. V was trimmed by 4 bases and J by 3 bases, leaving 13 bases between them. Per the germline V gene, CDR1 is GTSNPN and CDR2 is SVGIG (reference sequence). The CDR3 contains 14 residues.

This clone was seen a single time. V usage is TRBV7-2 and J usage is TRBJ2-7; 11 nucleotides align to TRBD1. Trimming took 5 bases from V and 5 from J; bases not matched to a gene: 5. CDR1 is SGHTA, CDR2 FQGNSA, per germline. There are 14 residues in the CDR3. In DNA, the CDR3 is TGTGCCAGCAGCGTGGACAGGGGGCGGAACGAGCAGTACTTC. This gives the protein CASSVDRGRNEQYF.

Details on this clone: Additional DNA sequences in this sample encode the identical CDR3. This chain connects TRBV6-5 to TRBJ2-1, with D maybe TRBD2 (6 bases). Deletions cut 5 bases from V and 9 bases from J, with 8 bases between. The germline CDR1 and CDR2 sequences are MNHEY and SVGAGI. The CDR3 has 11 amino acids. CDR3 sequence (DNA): TGTGCCAGCAGTCAGGGAGGTGAGCAGTTCTTC. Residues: CASSQGGEQFF.

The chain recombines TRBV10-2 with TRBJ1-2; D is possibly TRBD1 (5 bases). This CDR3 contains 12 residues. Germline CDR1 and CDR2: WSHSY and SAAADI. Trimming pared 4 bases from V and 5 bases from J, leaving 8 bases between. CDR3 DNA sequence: TGCGCCAGCAGTGGGACACTATATGGCTACACCTTC. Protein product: CASSGTLYGYTF.

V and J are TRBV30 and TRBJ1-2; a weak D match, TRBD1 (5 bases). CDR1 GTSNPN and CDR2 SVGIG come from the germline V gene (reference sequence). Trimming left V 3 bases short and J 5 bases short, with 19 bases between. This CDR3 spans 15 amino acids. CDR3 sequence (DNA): TGTGCCTGGAGATTAGGCATCGGGGGAACATATGGCTACACCTTC. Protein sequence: CAWRLGIGGTYGYTF.

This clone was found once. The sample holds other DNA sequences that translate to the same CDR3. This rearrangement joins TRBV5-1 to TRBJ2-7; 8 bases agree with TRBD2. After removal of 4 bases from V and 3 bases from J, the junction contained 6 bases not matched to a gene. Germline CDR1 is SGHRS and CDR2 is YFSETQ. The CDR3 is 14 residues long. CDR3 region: CASSLGAGDYEQYF. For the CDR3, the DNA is TGCGCCAGCAGCCTGGGAGCGGGGGACTACGAGCAGTACTTC. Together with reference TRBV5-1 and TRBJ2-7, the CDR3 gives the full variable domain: KAGVTQTPRYLIKTRGQQVTLSCSPISGHRSVSWYQQTPGQGLQFLFEYFSETQRNKGNFPGRFSGRQFSNSRSEMNVSTLELGDSALYLCASSLGAGDYEQYFGPGTRLTVT.

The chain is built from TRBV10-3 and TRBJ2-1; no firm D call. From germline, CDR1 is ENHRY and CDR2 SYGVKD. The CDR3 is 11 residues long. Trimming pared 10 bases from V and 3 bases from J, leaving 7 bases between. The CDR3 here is CATKRYNEQFF. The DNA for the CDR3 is TGTGCCACCAAACGCTACAATGAGCAGTTCTTC.

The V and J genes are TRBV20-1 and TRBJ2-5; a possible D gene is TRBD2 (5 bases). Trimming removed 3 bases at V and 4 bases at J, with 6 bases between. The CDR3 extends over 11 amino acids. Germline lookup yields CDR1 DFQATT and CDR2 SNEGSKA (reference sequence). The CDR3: CSASEGETQYF. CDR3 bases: TGCAGTGCTAGTGAGGGAGAGACCCAGTACTTC.

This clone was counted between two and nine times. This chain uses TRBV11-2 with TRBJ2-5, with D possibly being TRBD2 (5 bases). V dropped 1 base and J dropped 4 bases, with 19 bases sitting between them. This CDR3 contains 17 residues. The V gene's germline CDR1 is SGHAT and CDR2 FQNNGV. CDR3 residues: CASSLVLSGRGTETQYF. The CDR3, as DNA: TGTGCCAGCAGCTTAGTGTTGTCGGGGAGAGGAACAGAGACCCAGTACTTC.

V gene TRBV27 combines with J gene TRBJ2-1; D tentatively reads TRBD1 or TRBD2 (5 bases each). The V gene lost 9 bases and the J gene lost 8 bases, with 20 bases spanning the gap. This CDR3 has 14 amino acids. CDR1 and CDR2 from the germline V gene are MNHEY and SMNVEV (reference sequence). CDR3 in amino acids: CARSGGPRVDEQFF. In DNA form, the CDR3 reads TGTGCCAGAAGCGGAGGTCCCAGGGTCGATGAGCAGTTCTTC.

The CDR3 nucleotides read TGTGCCAGCAGCTTAGGAGGACTAGCGGGAGTTTACGAGCAGTACTTC. Protein product: CASSLGGLAGVYEQYF. The chain has TRBV7-2 and TRBJ2-7; 13 positions agree with TRBD2. CDR1 and CDR2 (germline): SGHTA, FQGNSA. V shed 1 base and J 4 bases; nucleotides not matched to a gene: 4. This CDR3 region has 16 residues.

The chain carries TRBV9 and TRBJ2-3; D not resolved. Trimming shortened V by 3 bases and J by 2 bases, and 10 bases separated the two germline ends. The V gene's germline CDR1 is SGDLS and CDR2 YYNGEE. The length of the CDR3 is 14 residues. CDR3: CASSALGPTDTQYF. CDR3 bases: TGTGCCAGCAGCGCCCTCGGCCCCACAGATACGCAGTATTTT.

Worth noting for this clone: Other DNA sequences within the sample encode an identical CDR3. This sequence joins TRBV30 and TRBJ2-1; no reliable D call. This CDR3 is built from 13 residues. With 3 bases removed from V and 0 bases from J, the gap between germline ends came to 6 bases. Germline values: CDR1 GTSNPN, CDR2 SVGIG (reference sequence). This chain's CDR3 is CAWSRSSYNEQFF. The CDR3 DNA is TGTGCCTGGAGCAGGAGCTCCTACAATGAGCAGTTCTTC.

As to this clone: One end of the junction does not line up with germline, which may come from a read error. CDR3 in DNA: TGTGCTAGCAGCCCCCGGACAGGGACCTACAATGAGCAGTTCTTC. Translated, it gives CASSPRTGTYNEQFF. The chain is built from TRBV7-7 and TRBJ2-1, with TRBD1 matching 8 bases. This CDR3 is 15 amino acids long. CDR1 is SSHAT and CDR2 is FNYEAQ in the germline V gene (reference sequence).

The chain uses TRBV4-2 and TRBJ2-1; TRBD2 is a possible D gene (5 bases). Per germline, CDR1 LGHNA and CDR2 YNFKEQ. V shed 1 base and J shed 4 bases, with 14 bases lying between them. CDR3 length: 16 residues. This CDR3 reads CASSQVGRGTYNEQFF. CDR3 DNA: TGTGCCAGCAGCCAAGTTGGTCGGGGAACATACAATGAGCAGTTCTTC.

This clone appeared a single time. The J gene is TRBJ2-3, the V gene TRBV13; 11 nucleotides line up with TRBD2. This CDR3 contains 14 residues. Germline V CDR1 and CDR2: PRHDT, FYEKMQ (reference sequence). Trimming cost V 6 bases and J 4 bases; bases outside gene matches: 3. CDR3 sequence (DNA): TGTGCCAGCAGGCGACTAGCGGGGTCAGATACGCAGTATTTT. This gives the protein CASRRLAGSDTQYF. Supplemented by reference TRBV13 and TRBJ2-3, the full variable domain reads AAGVIQSPRHLIKEKRETATLKCYPIPRHDTVYWYQQGPGQDPQFLISFYEKMQSDKGSIPDRFSAQQFSDYHSELNMSSLELGDSALYFCASRRLAGSDTQYFGPGTRLTVL.

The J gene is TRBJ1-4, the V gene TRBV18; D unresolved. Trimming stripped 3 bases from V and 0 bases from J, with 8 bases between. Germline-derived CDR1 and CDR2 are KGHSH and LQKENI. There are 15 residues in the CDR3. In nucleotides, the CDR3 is TGTGCCAGCTCACCGAGGGCCACAACTAATGAAAAACTGTTTTTT. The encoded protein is CASSPRATTNEKLFF.

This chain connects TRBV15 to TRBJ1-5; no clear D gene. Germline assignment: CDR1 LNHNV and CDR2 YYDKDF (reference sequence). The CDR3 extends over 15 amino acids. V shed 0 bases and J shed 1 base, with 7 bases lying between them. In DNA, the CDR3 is TGTGCCACCAGCAGAGATCCCGCCAGCAATCAGCCCCAGCATTTT. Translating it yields CATSRDPASNQPQHF. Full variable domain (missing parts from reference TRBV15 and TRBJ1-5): DAMVIQNPRYQVTQFGKPVTLSCSQTLNHNVMYWYQQKSSQAPKLLFHYYDKDFNNEADTPDNFQSRRPNTSFCFLDIRSPGLGDTAMYLCATSRDPASNQPQHFGDGTRLSIL.

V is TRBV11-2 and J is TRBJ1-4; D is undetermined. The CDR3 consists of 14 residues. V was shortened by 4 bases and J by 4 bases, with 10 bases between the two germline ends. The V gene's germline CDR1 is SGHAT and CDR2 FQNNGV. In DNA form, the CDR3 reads TGTGCCAGCAGCTCTAACAGTTTTAATGAAAAACTGTTTTTT. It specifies CASSSNSFNEKLFF.

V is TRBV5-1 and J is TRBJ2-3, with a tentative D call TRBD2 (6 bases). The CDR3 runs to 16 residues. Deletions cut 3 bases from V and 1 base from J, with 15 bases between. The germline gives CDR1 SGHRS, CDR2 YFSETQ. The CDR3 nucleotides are TGCGCCAGCAGCTCGGGACTTCAGACCCGCACAGATACGCAGTATTTT. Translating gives CASSSGLQTRTDTQYF.

In DNA, the CDR3 is TGTGCCAGCAGCCTGTCGGGCAGGGGAGCTCGTGGCTACACCTTC. It specifies CASSLSGRGARGYTF. The chain carries TRBV11-2 and TRBJ1-2; possibly TRBD1 for D (6 bases). Germline V gene data show CDR1 as SGHAT and CDR2 as FQNNGV. V lost 5 bases to trimming and J lost 7 bases, with 20 bases between them. This CDR3 has 15 amino acids.

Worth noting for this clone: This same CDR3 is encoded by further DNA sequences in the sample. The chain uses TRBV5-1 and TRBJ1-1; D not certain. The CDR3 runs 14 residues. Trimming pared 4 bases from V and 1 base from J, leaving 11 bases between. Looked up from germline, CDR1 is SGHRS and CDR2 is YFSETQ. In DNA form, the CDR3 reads TGCGCCAGCAGCCTGACGGCGGGGAACACTGAAGCTTTCTTT. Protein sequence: CASSLTAGNTEAFF.

CDR3 region: CASRLLQGETQYF. DNA for the CDR3: TGTGCCAGCAGACTGCTACAGGGGGAGACCCAGTACTTC. The V gene is TRBV7-2, the J gene TRBJ2-5; TRBD1 agrees at 7 bases. The V gene's germline CDR1 is SGHTA and CDR2 FQGNSA. The CDR3 is 13 residues long. The V and J ends lost 6 bases and 5 bases, in that order; junction bases with no gene match: 6. Looking up the rest from reference TRBV7-2 and TRBJ2-5 gives the full variable domain: GAGVSQSPSNKVTEKGKDVELRCDPISGHTALYWYRQSLGQGLEFLIYFQGNSAPDKSGLPSDRFSAERTGGSVSTLTIQRTQQEDSAVYLCASRLLQGETQYFGPGTRLLVL.

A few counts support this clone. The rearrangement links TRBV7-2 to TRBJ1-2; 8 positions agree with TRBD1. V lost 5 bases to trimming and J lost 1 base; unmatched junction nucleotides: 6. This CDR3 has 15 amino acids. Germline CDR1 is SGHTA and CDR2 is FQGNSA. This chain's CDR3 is CASSPRQGYNYGYTF. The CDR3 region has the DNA TGTGCCAGCAGCCCCCGACAGGGGTATAACTATGGCTACACCTTC.

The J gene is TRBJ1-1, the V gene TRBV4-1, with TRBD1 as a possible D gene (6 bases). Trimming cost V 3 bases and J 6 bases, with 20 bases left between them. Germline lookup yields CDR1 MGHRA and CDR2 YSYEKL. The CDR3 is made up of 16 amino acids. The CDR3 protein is CASSQPQGVGYSEAFF. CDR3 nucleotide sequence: TGCGCCAGCAGCCAGCCACAGGGAGTAGGGTACTCTGAAGCTTTCTTT.

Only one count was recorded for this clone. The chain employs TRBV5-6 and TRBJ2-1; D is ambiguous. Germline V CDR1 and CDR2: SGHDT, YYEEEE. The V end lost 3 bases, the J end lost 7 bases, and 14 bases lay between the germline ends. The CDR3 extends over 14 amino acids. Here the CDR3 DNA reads TGTGCCAGCAGCTCCTCGAGGACCGTGAATGAGCAGTTCTTC. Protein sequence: CASSSSRTVNEQFF.

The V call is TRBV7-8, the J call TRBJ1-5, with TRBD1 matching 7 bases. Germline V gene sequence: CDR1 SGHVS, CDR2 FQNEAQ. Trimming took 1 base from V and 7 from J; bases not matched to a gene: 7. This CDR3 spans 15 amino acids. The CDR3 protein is CASSLDSGQTQPQHF. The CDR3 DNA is TGTGCCAGCAGCTTAGATTCGGGACAGACGCAGCCCCAGCATTTT.

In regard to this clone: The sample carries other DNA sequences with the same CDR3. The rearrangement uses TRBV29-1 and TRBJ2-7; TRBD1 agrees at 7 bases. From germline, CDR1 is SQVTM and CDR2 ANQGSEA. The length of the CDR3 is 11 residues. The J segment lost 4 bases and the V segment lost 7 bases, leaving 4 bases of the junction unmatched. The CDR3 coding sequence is TGCAGCGCGGCAGGGGGATACGAGCAGTACTTC. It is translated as CSAAGGYEQYF.

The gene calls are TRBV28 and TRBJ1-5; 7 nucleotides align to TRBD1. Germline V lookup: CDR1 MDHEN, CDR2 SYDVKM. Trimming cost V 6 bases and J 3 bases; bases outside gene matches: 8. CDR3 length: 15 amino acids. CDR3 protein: CASSRQGPPNQPQHF. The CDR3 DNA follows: TGTGCCAGCAGCCGACAGGGCCCACCCAATCAGCCCCAGCATTTT. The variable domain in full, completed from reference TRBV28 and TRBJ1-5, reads DVKVTQSSRYLVKRTGEKVFLECVQDMDHENMFWYRQDPGLGLRLIYFSYDVKMKEKGDIPEGYSVSREKKERFSLILESASTNQTSMYLCASSRQGPPNQPQHFGDGTRLSIL.

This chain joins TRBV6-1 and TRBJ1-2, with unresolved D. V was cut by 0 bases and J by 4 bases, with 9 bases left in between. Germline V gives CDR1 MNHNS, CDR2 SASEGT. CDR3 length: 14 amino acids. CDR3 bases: TGTGCCAGCAGTGAAGCCTTCTTCACCTATGGCTACACCTTC. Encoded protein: CASSEAFFTYGYTF.